Following are 3 T cell receptor beta chains from one sample sequenced in a study of blood T cell repertoires in COVID-19. Measured with immunoSEQ multiplex PCR; TCRdb has only the in-frame clones, and not every one. The table has around 120,000 clones, about four fifths seen once. Material for sequencing was peripheral blood. All receptors come from a man aged 35 to 55 with active or convalescent COVID-19.

The chain recombines TRBV11-3 with TRBJ1-6, with D possibly TRBD1 on 5 matching bases. Germline V gene lookup returns CDR1 SGHNT and CDR2 YENEEA. The CDR3 covers 14 residues. V lost 7 bases to trimming and J lost 14 bases, with 21 bases between them. Here the CDR3 DNA reads TGTGCCAGCAAGTGGCGGACGATGACAGCGTCCCTCCACTTT. It encodes CASKWRTMTASLHF.

V and J are TRBV28 and TRBJ2-7; D might be TRBD1 (7 bases). Trimming pared 5 bases from V and 2 bases from J, leaving 13 bases between. The CDR3 has 14 residues. The germline V gene encodes CDR1 MDHEN and CDR2 SYDVKM. This CDR3 reads CASSQGGEAYEQYF. The CDR3 DNA follows: TGTGCCAGCAGTCAGGGGGGAGAGGCCTACGAGCAGTACTTC.

Of note for this clone: The same CDR3 arises from other DNA sequences in this sample as well. CDR3 loop: CASRFRDRGQETQYF. The CDR3 DNA is TGTGCCAGTAGATTCCGGGACAGGGGGCAGGAGACCCAGTACTTC. The chain joins TRBV19 to TRBJ2-5, with 12 bases identical to TRBD1. This CDR3 is 15 amino acids long. The V gene's germline CDR1 is LNHDA and CDR2 SQIVND (reference sequence). After removal of 6 bases from V and 5 bases from J, the junction contained 7 bases not matched to a gene.